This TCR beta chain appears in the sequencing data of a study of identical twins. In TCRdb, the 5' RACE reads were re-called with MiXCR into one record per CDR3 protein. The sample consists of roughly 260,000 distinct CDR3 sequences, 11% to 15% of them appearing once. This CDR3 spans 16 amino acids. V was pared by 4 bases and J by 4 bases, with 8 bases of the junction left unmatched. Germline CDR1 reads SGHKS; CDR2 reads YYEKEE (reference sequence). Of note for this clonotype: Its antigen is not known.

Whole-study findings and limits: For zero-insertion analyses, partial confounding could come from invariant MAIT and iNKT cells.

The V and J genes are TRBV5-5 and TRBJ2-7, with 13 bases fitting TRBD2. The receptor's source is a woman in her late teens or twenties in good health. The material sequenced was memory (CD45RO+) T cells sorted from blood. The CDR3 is CASSLRTSGRTYEQYF. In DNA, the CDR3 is TGTGCCAGCAGCCTGAGGACTAGCGGGAGAACATACGAGCAGTACTTC.